These 19 T cell receptor beta chains were sequenced from one sample in a study of blood T cell repertoires in COVID-19. Sequencing was performed with immunoSEQ multiplex PCR; in TCRdb, only in-frame clones are kept and a portion is missing. The table includes a few hundred thousand clones, around 89% detected once. Source material: peripheral blood. Receptors originate from a man aged 30 to 39 with acute or convalescent COVID-19.

The V and J genes are TRBV6-2 or TRBV6-3 and TRBJ1-5; 12 bases agree with TRBD1. Germline CDR1 is MNHEY and CDR2 is SVGEGT. CDR3 length: 16 amino acids. Unmatched junction bases numbered 3, after V lost 4 bases and J lost 2 bases. The chain's CDR3 is CASSSGTGGGNQPQHF. The CDR3 DNA reads TGTGCCAGCAGTTCCGGGACAGGGGGCGGCAATCAGCCCCAGCATTTT.

J is TRBJ2-2 and V is TRBV11-2, with 7 nucleotides matching TRBD2. The CDR3 consists of 18 residues. V was clipped by 3 bases and J by 0 bases; unmatched bases: 10. CDR1 and CDR2 (germline): SGHAT, FQNNGV. The CDR3 nucleotides are TGTGCCAGCAGCTTCCGAGGGTCAAGCGGGGCGAACACCGGGGAGCTGTTTTTT. It codes for CASSFRGSSGANTGELFF. The full variable domain, rest sourced from reference TRBV11-2 and TRBJ2-2, is EAGVAQSPRYKIIEKRQSVAFWCNPISGHATLYWYQQILGQGPKLLIQFQNNGVVDDSQLPKDRFSAERLKGVDSTLKIQPAKLEDSAVYLCASSFRGSSGANTGELFFGEGSRLTVL.

This chain uses TRBV7-3 with TRBJ2-5, with 11 nucleotides matching TRBD1. In germline, CDR1 is SGHTA, CDR2 FQGTGA. The CDR3 consists of 15 residues. Unmatched junction bases numbered 3, after V lost 2 bases and J lost 4 bases. CDR3 protein: CASSLGTGGGETQYF. The CDR3 region has the DNA TGTGCCAGCAGCTTAGGGACAGGGGGAGGAGAGACCCAGTACTTC.

The chain combines TRBV3-1 (or the pseudogene TRBV3-2) with TRBJ1-2; no clear D. Trimming left V 0 bases short and J 4 bases short, with 9 bases between. This CDR3 contains 14 residues. CDR1 and CDR2 from the germline V gene are LGHDT and YNNKEL (reference sequence). The CDR3 here is CASSQDPLFYGYTF. The CDR3, as DNA: TGTGCCAGCAGCCAAGACCCACTATTCTATGGCTACACCTTC.

This chain connects TRBV9 to TRBJ1-2, with D tentatively TRBD1 (5 bases). Germline CDR1 and CDR2: SGDLS and YYNGEE. V lost 0 bases and J lost 8, with 14 bases in between. This CDR3 spans 14 amino acids. CDR3 in amino acids: CASSVDKGERGYTF. The CDR3 nucleotides read TGTGCCAGCAGCGTAGATAAAGGGGAAAGGGGCTACACCTTC.

This clone was seen once. The V gene is TRBV14, the J gene TRBJ2-3, with TRBD1 as a possible D gene (5 bases). This CDR3 has 14 amino acids. Germline lookup yields CDR1 SGHDN and CDR2 FVKESK. V dropped 4 bases and J dropped 5 bases, with 13 bases sitting between them. The CDR3 coding sequence is TGTGCCAGCAGCCGATTAGACAGCCAAGATACGCAGTATTTT. Its translation is CASSRLDSQDTQYF.

V and J are TRBV6-5 and TRBJ2-4, with D possibly being TRBD2 (5 bases). Deletions cut 2 bases from V and 5 bases from J, with 10 bases between. This CDR3 has 14 residues. Per germline, CDR1 MNHEY and CDR2 SVGAGI. CDR3 nucleotides: TGTGCCAGCAGTTACGGTCTAGCAGAAAACATTCAGTACTTC. Encoded protein: CASSYGLAENIQYF.

The chain couples TRBV28 to TRBJ1-6, with 7 bases matching TRBD1. CDR1 is MDHEN and CDR2 is SYDVKM in the germline V gene. Unmatched junction bases numbered 11, after V lost 5 bases and J lost 10 bases. The CDR3 has 15 residues. CDR3 amino acids: CASSGQPGGGSPLHF. The CDR3 DNA is TGTGCCAGCAGTGGACAACCAGGGGGAGGCTCACCCCTCCACTTT.

The V gene is TRBV28, the J gene TRBJ1-2, with D uncertain. V lost 6 bases and J 2 bases, leaving 19 bases between the germline ends. Per the germline V gene, CDR1 is MDHEN and CDR2 is SYDVKM. CDR3 length: 16 residues. CDR3 in amino acids: CASRTYGSNSNYGYTF. The DNA of the CDR3 is TGTGCCAGCAGGACTTACGGGTCCAATTCAAACTATGGCTACACCTTC.

This clone came up once. The gene calls are TRBV6-1 and TRBJ2-7; TRBD1 aligns across 8 bases. The junction had 4 bases not matched to a gene; V was cut back by 0 bases and J by 9 bases. Germline lookup yields CDR1 MNHNS and CDR2 SASEGT. This CDR3 has 13 amino acids. This CDR3 is CASSEARDRRQYF. The CDR3 bases are TGTGCCAGCAGTGAAGCCCGGGACAGGCGGCAGTACTTC.

The V call is TRBV2, the J call TRBJ1-5; 8 bases are a match to TRBD1. Per the germline V gene, CDR1 is SNHLY and CDR2 is FYNNEI. V lost 5 bases and J lost 6; bases outside the gene matches: 6. This CDR3 region has 14 residues. The CDR3 nucleotides read TGTGCCAGCAGTCAGGGGGCACGGAGTCAGCCCCAGCATTTT. It is translated as CASSQGARSQPQHF.

This rearrangement joins TRBV27 to TRBJ1-1, with D perhaps TRBD1 (5 bases). V was shortened by 3 bases and J by 0 bases, with 14 bases between the two germline ends. In germline, CDR1 is MNHEY, CDR2 SMNVEV (reference sequence). The CDR3 is 16 amino acids. CDR3 sequence reads: CASSLGGPYMNTEAFF. CDR3 sequence (DNA): TGTGCCAGCAGTTTGGGGGGTCCCTACATGAACACTGAAGCTTTCTTT.

The rearrangement uses TRBV28 and TRBJ2-3; unclear D gene. Trimming cost V 1 base and J 2 bases, with 7 bases left between them. Germline V gene data show CDR1 as MDHEN and CDR2 as SYDVKM. The CDR3 is 14 residues long. This CDR3 is CASSLSGFTDTQYF. The CDR3 DNA reads as TGTGCCAGCAGTTTATCCGGGTTCACAGATACGCAGTATTTT.

This chain joins TRBV5-1 and TRBJ2-3; 9 bases line up with TRBD1. CDR1 is SGHRS and CDR2 is YFSETQ in the germline V gene. This CDR3 is built from 14 residues. The V gene end was trimmed by 0 bases and the J gene end by 5 bases; junction bases not matched to a gene: 1. CDR3: CASSLATGGDTQYF. In DNA, the CDR3 is TGCGCCAGCAGCTTGGCGACAGGGGGAGATACGCAGTATTTT. Complete variable domain (other parts from reference TRBV5-1 and TRBJ2-3): KAGVTQTPRYLIKTRGQQVTLSCSPISGHRSVSWYQQTPGQGLQFLFEYFSETQRNKGNFPGRFSGRQFSNSRSEMNVSTLELGDSALYLCASSLATGGDTQYFGPGTRLTVL.

The rearrangement uses TRBV5-1 and TRBJ2-3; TRBD1 is a possible D gene (5 bases). The CDR3 sequence is 16 residues long. The germline V gene encodes CDR1 SGHRS and CDR2 YFSETQ. Trimming pared 0 bases from V and 2 bases from J, leaving 13 bases between. The CDR3 here is CASSLGQIGATDTQYF. For the CDR3, the DNA is TGCGCCAGCAGCTTGGGACAGATAGGGGCCACAGATACGCAGTATTTT.

This chain joins TRBV10-2 and TRBJ2-3, with 9 bases lining up with TRBD2. Germline trimming cut 7 bases from V and 0 bases from J; bases unmatched to any gene: 2. The length of the CDR3 is 14 residues. Per the germline V gene, CDR1 is WSHSY and CDR2 is SAAADI. The CDR3 bases are TGCGCCAGCATGGCGGGGGGGAGCACAGATACGCAGTATTTT. This codes for CASMAGGSTDTQYF.

The rearrangement uses TRBV30 and TRBJ1-4; the match to TRBD1 covers 7 bases. The CDR3 runs 15 residues. CDR1 is GTSNPN, CDR2 SVGIG, per germline (reference sequence). V was pared by 2 bases and J by 0 bases, with 3 bases of the junction left unmatched. This chain's CDR3 is CAWSRQGATNEKLFF. The DNA for the CDR3 is TGTGCCTGGAGTCGACAGGGCGCAACTAATGAAAAACTGTTTTTT.

The rearrangement joins TRBV7-2 to TRBJ1-1; D is unresolved. Trimming stripped 3 bases from V and 1 base from J, with 12 bases between. The CDR3 consists of 15 residues. In germline, CDR1 is SGHTA, CDR2 FQGNSA. The CDR3 here is CASSFSGSKNTEAFF. Here the CDR3 DNA reads TGTGCCAGCAGCTTCTCCGGGTCTAAGAACACTGAAGCTTTCTTT.

The chain uses TRBV15 and TRBJ1-5; no definite D call. V was pared by 1 base and J by 2 bases, with 12 bases between. The CDR3 is 16 residues long. Germline V gene sequence: CDR1 LNHNV, CDR2 YYDKDF (reference sequence). Here the CDR3 DNA reads TGTGCCACCAGCAGAGGGAGGGTCAATGGCAATCAGCCCCAGCATTTT. Its protein is CATSRGRVNGNQPQHF.